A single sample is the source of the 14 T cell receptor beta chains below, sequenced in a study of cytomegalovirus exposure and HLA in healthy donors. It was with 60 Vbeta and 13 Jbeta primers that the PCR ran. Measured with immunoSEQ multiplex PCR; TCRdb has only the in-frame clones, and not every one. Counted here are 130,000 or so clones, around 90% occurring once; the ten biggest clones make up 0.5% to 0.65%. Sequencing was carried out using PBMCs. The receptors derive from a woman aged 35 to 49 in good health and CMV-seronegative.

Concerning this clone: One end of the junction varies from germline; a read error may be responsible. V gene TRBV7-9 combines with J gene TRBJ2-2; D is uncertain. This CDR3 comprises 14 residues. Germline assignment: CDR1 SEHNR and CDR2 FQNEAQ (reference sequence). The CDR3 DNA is TGTTCCAGCAGCTTACGGAGCGTAGAAGGGGAGCTGTTTTTT. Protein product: CSSSLRSVEGELFF.

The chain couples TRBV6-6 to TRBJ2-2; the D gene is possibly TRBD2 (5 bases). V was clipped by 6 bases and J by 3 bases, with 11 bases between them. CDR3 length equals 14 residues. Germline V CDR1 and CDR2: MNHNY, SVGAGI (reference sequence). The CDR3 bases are TGTGCCAGCAGCCCTTCGGACTACACCGGGGAGCTGTTTTTT. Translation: CASSPSDYTGELFF.

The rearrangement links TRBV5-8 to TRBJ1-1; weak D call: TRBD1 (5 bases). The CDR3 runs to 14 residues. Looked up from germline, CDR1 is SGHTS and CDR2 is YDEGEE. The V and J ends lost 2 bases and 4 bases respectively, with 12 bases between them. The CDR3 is CASSFSPGGTEAFF. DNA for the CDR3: TGTGCCAGCAGCTTTTCCCCGGGGGGCACTGAAGCTTTCTTT. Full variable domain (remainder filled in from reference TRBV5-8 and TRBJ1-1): EAGVTQSPTHLIKTRGQQATLRCSPISGHTSVYWYQQALGLGLQFLLWYDEGEERNRGNFPPRFSGRQFPNYSSELNVNALELEDSALYLCASSFSPGGTEAFFGQGTRLTVV.

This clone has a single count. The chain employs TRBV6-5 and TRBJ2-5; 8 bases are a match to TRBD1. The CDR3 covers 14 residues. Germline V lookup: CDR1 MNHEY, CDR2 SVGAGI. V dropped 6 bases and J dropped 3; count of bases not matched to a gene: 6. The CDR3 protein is CASSKAGGEETQYF. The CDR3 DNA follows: TGTGCCAGCAGCAAGGCAGGGGGCGAAGAGACCCAGTACTTC.

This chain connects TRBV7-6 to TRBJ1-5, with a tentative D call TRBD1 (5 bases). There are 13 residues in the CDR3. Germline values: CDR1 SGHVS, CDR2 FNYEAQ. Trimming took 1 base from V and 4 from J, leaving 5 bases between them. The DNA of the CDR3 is TGTGCCAGCAGCTTAGGACAGAATCAGCCCCAGCATTTT. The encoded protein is CASSLGQNQPQHF.

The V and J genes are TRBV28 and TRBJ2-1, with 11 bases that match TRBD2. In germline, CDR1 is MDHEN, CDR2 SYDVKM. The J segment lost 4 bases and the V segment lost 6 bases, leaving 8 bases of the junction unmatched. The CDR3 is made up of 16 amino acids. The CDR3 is CASSHSSGRSYNEQFF. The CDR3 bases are TGTGCCAGCAGCCACTCTAGCGGGAGGTCTTACAATGAGCAGTTCTTC.

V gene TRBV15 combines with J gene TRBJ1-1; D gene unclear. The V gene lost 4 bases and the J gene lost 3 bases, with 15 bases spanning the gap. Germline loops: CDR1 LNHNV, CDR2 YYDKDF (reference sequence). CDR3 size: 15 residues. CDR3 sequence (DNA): TGTGCCACCAGCACAGATCGACGTGGGCACACTGAAGCTTTCTTT. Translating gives CATSTDRRGHTEAFF.

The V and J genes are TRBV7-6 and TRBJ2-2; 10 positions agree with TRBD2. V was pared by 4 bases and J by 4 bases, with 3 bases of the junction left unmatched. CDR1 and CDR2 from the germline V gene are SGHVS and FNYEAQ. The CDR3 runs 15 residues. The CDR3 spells CASSSSSGSTGELFF. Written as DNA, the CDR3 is TGTGCCAGCAGCTCTTCTAGCGGGAGCACCGGGGAGCTGTTTTTT.

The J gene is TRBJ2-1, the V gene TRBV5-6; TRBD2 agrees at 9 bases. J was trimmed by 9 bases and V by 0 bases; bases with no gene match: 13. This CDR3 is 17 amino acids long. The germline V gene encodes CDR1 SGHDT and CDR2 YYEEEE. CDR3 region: CASSLAGGRAPVLEQFF. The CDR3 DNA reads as TGTGCCAGCAGCTTGGCTGGCGGGAGGGCGCCTGTACTTGAGCAGTTCTTC.

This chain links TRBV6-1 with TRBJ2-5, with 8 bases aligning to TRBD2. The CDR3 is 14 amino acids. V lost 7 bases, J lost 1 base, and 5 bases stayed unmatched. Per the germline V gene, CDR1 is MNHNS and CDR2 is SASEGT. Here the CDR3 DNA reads TGTGCCAGCACCGAACTAGCGGCCCAAGAGACCCAGTACTTC. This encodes CASTELAAQETQYF.

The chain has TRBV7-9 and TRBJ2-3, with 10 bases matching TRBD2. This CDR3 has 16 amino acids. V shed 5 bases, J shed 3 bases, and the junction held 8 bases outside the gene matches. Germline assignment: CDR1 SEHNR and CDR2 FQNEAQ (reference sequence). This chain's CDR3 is CASSVTSGIGTDTQYF. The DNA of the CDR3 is TGTGCCAGCAGCGTCACTAGCGGGATCGGAACAGATACGCAGTATTTT.

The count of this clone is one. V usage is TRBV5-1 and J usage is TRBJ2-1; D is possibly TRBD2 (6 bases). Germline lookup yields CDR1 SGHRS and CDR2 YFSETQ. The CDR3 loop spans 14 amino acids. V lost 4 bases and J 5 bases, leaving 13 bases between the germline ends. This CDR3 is CASSPGTGNNEQFF. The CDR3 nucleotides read TGCGCCAGCAGCCCGGGGACTGGGAACAATGAGCAGTTCTTC.

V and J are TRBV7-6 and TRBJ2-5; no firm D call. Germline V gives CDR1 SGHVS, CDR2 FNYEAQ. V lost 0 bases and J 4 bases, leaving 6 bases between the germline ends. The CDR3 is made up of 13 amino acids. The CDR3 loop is CASSLASGETQYF. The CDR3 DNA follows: TGTGCCAGCAGCTTAGCGTCGGGAGAGACCCAGTACTTC.

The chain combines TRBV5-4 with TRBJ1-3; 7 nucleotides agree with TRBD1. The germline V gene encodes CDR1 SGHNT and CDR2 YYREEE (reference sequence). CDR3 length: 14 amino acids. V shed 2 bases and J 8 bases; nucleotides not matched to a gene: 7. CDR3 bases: TGTGCCAGCAGCTTAGACAGGGTGTCGGACACCATATATTTT. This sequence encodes CASSLDRVSDTIYF.